This TCR beta chain was documented in a study of shared clonotypes between healthy human individuals. Study-wide results and caveats: Clonotypes not shared had lower generation probabilities than those common to all four donors. Rarefaction exposed incomplete sorted-subset sequencing despite large depth.

With regard to this clone: Its target is unknown.

Germline V lookup: CDR1 SGHKS, CDR2 YYEKEE (reference sequence). The CDR3 is 15 amino acids. Deletions cut 3 bases from V and 3 bases from J, with 15 bases between. Naive CD8 cells lacked CD45RO, underwent positive selection for CCR7 and left out terminally differentiated effector memory CD45RA+ cells. Donors comprised only Caucasian adults living in Nashville, Tennessee. TCRdb's table, derived via immunoSEQ multiplex PCR, lists solely in-frame clones and lacks some. The sample yields 750,000 to 1,000,000 clones, 90% to 95% seen once. Sequenced: naive CD8+ T cells sorted from blood. The chain combines TRBV5-5 with TRBJ1-2; D perhaps matches TRBD1 (6 bases). This TCR was recovered from a man between 25 and 39 years old in good health. CDR3 sequence reads: CASSSTGRYDYGYTF. Here the CDR3 DNA reads TGTGCCAGCAGCTCAACAGGGAGGTATGACTATGGCTACACCTTC.